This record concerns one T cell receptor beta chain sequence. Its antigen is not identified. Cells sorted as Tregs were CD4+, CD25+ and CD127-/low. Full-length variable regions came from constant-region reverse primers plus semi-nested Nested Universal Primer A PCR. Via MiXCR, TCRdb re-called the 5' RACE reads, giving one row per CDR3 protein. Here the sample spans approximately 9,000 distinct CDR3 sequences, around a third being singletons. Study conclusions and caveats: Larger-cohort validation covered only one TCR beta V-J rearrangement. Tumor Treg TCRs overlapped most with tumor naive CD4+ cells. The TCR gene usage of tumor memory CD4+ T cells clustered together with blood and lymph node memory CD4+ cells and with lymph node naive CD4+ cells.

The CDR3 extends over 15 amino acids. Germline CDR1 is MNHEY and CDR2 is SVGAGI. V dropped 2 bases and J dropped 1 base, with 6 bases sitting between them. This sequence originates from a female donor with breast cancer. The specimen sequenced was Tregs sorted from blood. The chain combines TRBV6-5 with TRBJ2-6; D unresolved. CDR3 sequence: CASSYKRSGANVLTF. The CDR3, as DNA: TGTGCCAGCAGTTACAAACGTTCTGGGGCCAACGTCCTGACTTTC.